Listed here are 5 T cell receptor beta chains from one sample, sequenced in a study of cytomegalovirus exposure and HLA in healthy donors (dated by TCRdb to between 2016 and 2019). Preparation of the library involved the immunoSEQ multiplex PCR assay. The multiplex PCR relied on a mix of 60 forward primers for TCR Vbeta segments and 13 reverse primers for TCR Jbeta segments. TCRdb holds this immuneACCESS table with in-frame rearrangements only. Some clones are missing; in checked studies, unresolved V genes explain under half, and the rest has no known cause. This sample comprises over 200,000 clones, over 65% of them detected only once. 1% to 1.5% of the sample is taken by the ten largest. Sequencing input: PBMCs. These receptors were collected from a human donor in good health.

The chain combines TRBV6-5 with TRBJ2-7; 7 bases are a match to TRBD2. CDR3 length: 14 amino acids. V gave up 6 bases and J gave up 4 bases; unmatched junction bases: 9. CDR1 is MNHEY and CDR2 is SVGAGI in the germline V gene. Here the CDR3 reads CASSLQASGYEQYF. For the CDR3, the DNA is TGTGCCAGCAGCCTACAGGCTAGCGGATACGAGCAGTACTTC.

The rearrangement uses TRBV4-2 and TRBJ1-5, with D hard to call. The CDR3 is 17 amino acids. With 3 bases removed from V and 2 bases from J, the gap between germline ends came to 17 bases. Germline-derived CDR1 and CDR2 are LGHNA and YNFKEQ. DNA for the CDR3: TGTGCCAGCAGCCAGGACCCCGGGGTATCGGGCAATCAGCCCCAGCATTTT. The encoded protein is CASSQDPGVSGNQPQHF.

The chain uses TRBV28 and TRBJ2-7; TRBD1 aligns across 9 bases. The V and J ends lost 5 bases and 4 bases, in that order; junction bases with no gene match: 9. CDR3 length equals 15 residues. Germline V gene sequence: CDR1 MDHEN, CDR2 SYDVKM. CDR3 protein: CASSPRDRAIYEQYF. As DNA, the CDR3 is TGTGCCAGCAGTCCCCGGGACAGGGCGATATACGAGCAGTACTTC.

This chain joins TRBV6-6 and TRBJ2-7, with D perhaps TRBD1 (7 bases). Germline V gene data show CDR1 as MNHNY and CDR2 as SVGAGI (reference sequence). This CDR3 contains 13 residues. The V gene lost 6 bases and the J gene lost 4 bases, with 13 bases spanning the gap. The CDR3 loop reads CASRSGGGYEQYF. In nucleotides, the CDR3 is TGTGCCAGCAGGTCAGGGGGAGGATACGAGCAGTACTTC.

The CDR3 loop reads CASKNGREHEQYF. CDR3 DNA: TGTGCCAGTAAGAACGGGAGGGAGCACGAGCAGTACTTC. This chain connects TRBV19 to TRBJ2-7, with 8 positions matching TRBD2. CDR3 length equals 13 residues. From germline, CDR1 is LNHDA and CDR2 SQIVND (reference sequence). V was pared by 7 bases and J by 5 bases, with 7 bases of the junction left unmatched.